This T cell receptor (beta chain) appears in the sequencing data of a study of blood T cells in healthy people across ages. General observations from the study: Using unsorted PBMCs precluded a conclusive naive versus antigen-experienced comparison. Diversity figures derived from one million T cells were judged to underestimate the true value. A roughly linear age-dependent decrease characterized TCR beta diversity per million T cells.

The sample holds many counts of this clonotype. Its antigen is still unknown. Through a sample-barcoded 5' primer and a J-beta primer mix, a second PCR was run for roughly 7 to 11 cycles. MiXCR was run by TCRdb on the 5' RACE reads, yielding one entry per CDR3 protein. The sample holds 1.5 million to 2 million distinct CDR3 sequences, roughly 28% seen once. Germline-derived CDR1 and CDR2 are MNHEY and SVGAGI. This CDR3 spans 15 amino acids. Trimming took 6 bases from V and 5 from J, leaving 17 bases between them. Per sample, extraction of total RNA gave at least 5 micrograms in every case. V gene TRBV6-5 combines with J gene TRBJ2-4, with D perhaps assigned TRBD1 or TRBD2 (6 bases each). Sample: blood. The origin of this receptor is a woman in her twenties or thirties in good health. CDR3: CASRSSFGGQNIQYF. CDR3 DNA sequence: TGTGCCAGCAGAAGCTCCTTCGGGGGCCAAAACATTCAGTACTTC.